The T cell receptor (beta chain) described here comes from a study of OX40 agonist ivuxolimab in advanced cancers. Study-level information: Patients with hepatocellular carcinoma, melanoma, renal cell or head and neck cancer made up the dose-escalation patients. Points from the study as a whole: Partial responders at 0.1-3.0 mg/kg showed near-lowest clonal expansion. Among T cells, CD8+ cells averaged more expanded clones than CD4+ cells. Which antigen the expanded peripheral T cells recognized is unknown.

Germline V lookup: CDR1 MNHNY, CDR2 SVGAGI (reference sequence). CDR3 length: 14 amino acids. V was shortened by 2 bases and J by 1 base, with 8 bases between the two germline ends. A note on this clone: Antigen specificity is unknown.

Libraries were prepared by immunoSEQ multiplex PCR; TCRdb keeps only in-frame clonotypes and omits some of them. The sample comprises about 70,000 clones, roughly nine tenths of which are singletons, and more than 4% rests with the top ten. The V call is TRBV6-6, the J call TRBJ1-1; possibly TRBD1 for D (6 bases). The sequenced sample was CD4+ or CD8+ T cells sorted from blood, obtained in a trial of the OX40 agonist ivuxolimab. This sequence was found in an adult with an advanced solid tumor such as melanoma, head and neck, liver or kidney cancer. The chain's CDR3 is CASSYGGANTEAFF. In DNA form, the CDR3 reads TGTGCCAGCAGTTACGGGGGGGCGAACACTGAAGCTTTCTTT.